The 26 T cell receptor beta chains below come from one sample, sequenced in a study of long-term antiretroviral therapy in people with HIV (dated by TCRdb to between 2021 and 2024). The immunoSEQ hsTCRB v3.0 assay was used at survey level resolution to sequence the TRB variable region. Drawn from immuneACCESS, this table holds only the in-frame rearrangements with V and J called that TCRdb kept. Clones are partly lost; checked studies trace under half to an unresolved V gene and leave the rest unexplained. Here the sample has 25,000 to 30,000 clones; 80% to 95% occur a single time. The ten biggest clones cover around 4.2% of the sample. The source material was unsorted PBMCs, sampled 3.1 years after starting antiretroviral therapy. Receptors were obtained from a young man with HIV.

The chain is built from TRBV10-3 and TRBJ1-3; 8 bases match TRBD1. Per the germline V gene, CDR1 is ENHRY and CDR2 is SYGVKD. The CDR3 length is 14 residues. V lost 10 bases, J lost 0 bases, and 5 bases stayed unmatched. CDR3 amino acids: CATGQESSGNTIYF. The CDR3 nucleotides read TGTGCCACGGGACAGGAGAGCTCTGGAAACACCATATATTTT.

The CDR3 is CAWSVATGGYGYTF. The CDR3 bases are TGTGCCTGGAGTGTAGCGACAGGGGGCTATGGCTACACCTTC. The J gene is TRBJ1-2, the V gene TRBV30, with TRBD1 matching over 9 bases. The V gene end was trimmed by 0 bases and the J gene end by 4 bases; junction bases not matched to a gene: 3. Germline V gene data show CDR1 as GTSNPN and CDR2 as SVGIG (reference sequence). CDR3 length: 14 residues.

The chain employs TRBV18 and TRBJ1-1, with D uncertain. V was cut by 8 bases and J by 0 bases, with 10 bases left in between. There are 13 residues in the CDR3. Germline CDR1 reads KGHSH; CDR2 reads LQKENI. The CDR3 reads CASHATVNTEAFF. CDR3 DNA: TGTGCCAGCCATGCTACAGTGAACACTGAAGCTTTCTTT.

This chain connects TRBV30 to TRBJ1-2, with D possibly being TRBD1 (6 bases). The CDR3 is 14 residues long. Germline V lookup: CDR1 GTSNPN, CDR2 SVGIG (reference sequence). Trimming pared 4 bases from V and 6 bases from J, leaving 18 bases between. As DNA, the CDR3 is TGTGCCTGGACCGGGATGTGGGGGGCCGATGGCTACACCTTC. It specifies CAWTGMWGADGYTF.

This clone has only one observation. This chain connects TRBV9 to TRBJ1-3; D remains unclear. V lost 3 bases, J lost 4 bases, and 8 bases lay in between. Germline V gene sequence: CDR1 SGDLS, CDR2 YYNGEE. This CDR3 is built from 13 residues. Written as DNA, the CDR3 is TGTGCCAGCAGCGCCCGCCCGGGAAACACCATATATTTT. Translated: CASSARPGNTIYF.

The chain is built from TRBV9 and TRBJ1-1; D is uncertain. Germline loops: CDR1 SGDLS, CDR2 YYNGEE. This CDR3 region has 14 residues. The V end lost 7 bases, the J end lost 1 base, and 14 bases lay between the germline ends. CDR3 amino acids: CASCRDLENTEAFF. The CDR3 DNA sequence: TGTGCCAGCTGTAGGGATCTGGAGAACACTGAAGCTTTCTTT. The full variable domain, its missing parts supplied by reference TRBV9 and TRBJ1-1, is DSGVTQTPKHLITATGQRVTLRCSPRSGDLSVYWYQQSLDQGLQFLIQYYNGEERAKGNILERFSAQQFPDLHSELNLSSLELGDSALYFCASCRDLENTEAFFGQGTRLTVV.

There are a few counts of this clone. The chain carries TRBV4-2 and TRBJ2-2; D gene unclear. This CDR3 has 14 residues. The germline V and J ends were trimmed by 1 base and 4 bases, with 7 bases remaining between them. CDR1 is LGHNA and CDR2 is YNFKEQ in the germline V gene. The CDR3 reads CASSQALITGELFF. The CDR3, as DNA: TGTGCCAGCAGCCAAGCCCTTATCACCGGGGAGCTGTTTTTT.

The chain is built from TRBV9 and TRBJ2-1, with 8 bases that match TRBD2. Trimming took 1 base from V and 0 from J; bases not matched to a gene: 3. This CDR3 is built from 16 residues. Germline V gives CDR1 SGDLS, CDR2 YYNGEE. The CDR3 DNA is TGTGCCAGCAGCGTACTCAGCGGGAGCTCCTACAATGAGCAGTTCTTC. This translates into CASSVLSGSSYNEQFF.

This clone was picked up one time. This chain links TRBV7-9 with TRBJ1-3; perhaps TRBD1 as D (5 bases). The CDR3 runs to 14 residues. Trimming took 5 bases from V and 0 from J, leaving 8 bases between them. Germline CDR1 SEHNR, CDR2 FQNEAQ (reference sequence). The CDR3 nucleotides read TGTGCCAGCAGCCCCGGGGCCTCTGGAAACACCATATATTTT. It translates to CASSPGASGNTIYF.

The chain has TRBV13 and TRBJ2-5; D not resolved. Germline CDR1 reads PRHDT; CDR2 reads FYEKMQ (reference sequence). The CDR3 runs 16 residues. V lost 0 bases and J lost 5, with 16 bases in between. DNA for the CDR3: TGTGCCAGCAGCTTAGGATTTCAGGTTGGTTTGGAGACCCAGTACTTC. This sequence encodes CASSLGFQVGLETQYF.

The chain couples TRBV19 to TRBJ2-1, with D possibly being TRBD2 (6 bases). Trimming removed 3 bases at V and 0 bases at J, with 12 bases between. CDR1 LNHDA and CDR2 SQIVND come from the germline V gene (reference sequence). The CDR3 is made up of 16 amino acids. CDR3 DNA: TGTGCCAGTAGTATTCTGGCGGGAAGCTCCTACAATGAGCAGTTCTTC. It yields the protein CASSILAGSSYNEQFF.

The chain links TRBV29-1 to TRBJ2-1; tentative D call: TRBD1 (5 bases). Germline V lookup: CDR1 SQVTM, CDR2 ANQGSEA. Trimming removed 5 bases at V and 8 bases at J, with 10 bases between. The CDR3 covers 11 residues. The CDR3 bases are TGCAGCGTTCTATGGGGCCATGAGCAGTTCTTC. It is translated as CSVLWGHEQFF.

The V call is TRBV4-2, the J call TRBJ2-7; D is unclear. This CDR3 contains 15 residues. Trimming left V 0 bases short and J 3 bases short, with 12 bases between. The germline CDR1 and CDR2 sequences are LGHNA and YNFKEQ. The CDR3 sequence is CASSQDRLGFYEQYF. The CDR3 coding sequence is TGTGCCAGCAGCCAAGATAGGCTAGGATTCTACGAGCAGTACTTC.

This rearrangement joins TRBV9 to TRBJ1-2; no firm D call. This CDR3 has 15 residues. Germline V gene data show CDR1 as SGDLS and CDR2 as YYNGEE. Between the trimmed V and J ends, which lost 0 bases and 4 bases, there was a span of 13 bases. The CDR3 DNA sequence: TGTGCCAGCAGCGTAGGCGGCAACCTCATCTATGGCTACACCTTC. Residues: CASSVGGNLIYGYTF.

CDR3 nucleotides: TGTGCCAGCAGCTGGGGCGGGTCAGATACGCAGTATTTT. Its translation: CASSWGGSDTQYF. The chain couples TRBV7-2 to TRBJ2-3; D could derive from TRBD1 or TRBD2 (5 bases each). Germline lookup yields CDR1 SGHTA and CDR2 FQGNSA. V was pared by 4 bases and J by 4 bases, with 9 bases between. The CDR3 has 13 amino acids.

The V call is TRBV27, the J call TRBJ2-6; D possibly uses TRBD1 or TRBD2 (6 bases each). CDR1 and CDR2 from the germline V gene are MNHEY and SMNVEV (reference sequence). The ends were cut back, 6 bases at V and 0 bases at J, with 15 bases in the middle. The CDR3 runs 17 residues. The CDR3 nucleotides are TGTGCCAGCAGCAGGGGACTTGGGAGCTCTGGGGCCAACGTCCTGACTTTC. This encodes CASSRGLGSSGANVLTF.

The V and J genes are TRBV28 and TRBJ1-1; 10 bases line up with TRBD1. Germline lookup yields CDR1 MDHEN and CDR2 SYDVKM. Unmatched junction bases numbered 12, after V lost 1 base and J lost 4 bases. The CDR3 extends over 18 amino acids. The CDR3: CASSLSLGQGVRGTEAFF. CDR3 sequence (DNA): TGTGCCAGCAGTTTATCCCTCGGACAGGGGGTTAGGGGCACTGAAGCTTTCTTT.

J is TRBJ2-3 and V is TRBV5-4; 11 bases line up with TRBD2. The V gene end was trimmed by 4 bases and the J gene end by 4 bases; junction bases not matched to a gene: 5. This CDR3 region has 15 residues. From germline, CDR1 is SGHNT and CDR2 YYREEE (reference sequence). Written as DNA, the CDR3 is TGTGCCAGCAGCGCCGGACTAGCGGGCTCAGATACGCAGTATTTT. It translates to CASSAGLAGSDTQYF.

This clone was found once. This chain joins TRBV5-1 and TRBJ1-1; possible D gene TRBD1, 6 bases. In germline, CDR1 is SGHRS, CDR2 YFSETQ. The CDR3 length is 15 residues. Trimming took off 3 bases at V and 3 bases at J, with 15 bases between the two ends. CDR3 sequence (DNA): TGCGCCAGCAGCTCAACAGGGACGGGGGACACTGAAGCTTTCTTT. This translates into CASSSTGTGDTEAFF.

This chain connects TRBV5-1 to TRBJ2-7, with D uncertain. The CDR3 spans 15 residues. The V gene's germline CDR1 is SGHRS and CDR2 YFSETQ. V lost 3 bases, J lost 0 bases, and 13 bases lay in between. The CDR3 region has the DNA TGCGCCAGCAGCTCGTCGGACCTAAGCTCCTACGAGCAGTACTTC. Translating gives CASSSSDLSSYEQYF. Drawing the rest from reference TRBV5-1 and TRBJ2-7, the complete variable domain is KAGVTQTPRYLIKTRGQQVTLSCSPISGHRSVSWYQQTPGQGLQFLFEYFSETQRNKGNFPGRFSGRQFSNSRSEMNVSTLELGDSALYLCASSSSDLSSYEQYFGPGTRLTVT.

The chain is built from TRBV6-1 and TRBJ1-5; D gene unclear. The CDR3 is 14 residues long. Trimming stripped 10 bases from V and 4 bases from J, with 17 bases between. CDR1 is MNHNS and CDR2 is SASEGT in the germline V gene. The CDR3 here is CATQREVENQPQHF. The CDR3 nucleotides are TGTGCCACCCAAAGGGAGGTGGAAAATCAGCCCCAGCATTTT.

The genes are TRBV9 and TRBJ2-1, with a tentative D call TRBD2 (5 bases). Germline V gene sequence: CDR1 SGDLS, CDR2 YYNGEE. The V end lost 0 bases, the J end lost 1 base, and 8 bases lay between the germline ends. This CDR3 is 15 amino acids long. The CDR3 reads CASSVDGESYNEQFF. DNA for the CDR3: TGTGCCAGCAGCGTAGATGGGGAGTCCTACAATGAGCAGTTCTTC.

A word on this clone: The same CDR3 can be traced to other DNA sequences in this sample. The rearrangement joins TRBV4-3 to TRBJ1-2; 8 positions match TRBD1. Germline loops: CDR1 LGHNA, CDR2 YSLEER. The V segment lost 4 bases and the J segment 8 bases; nucleotides outside the gene matches: 18. CDR3 size: 17 residues. The CDR3 sequence is CASSPSIRKDRGSGYTF. DNA for the CDR3: TGCGCCAGCAGCCCTTCAATCCGTAAAGACAGGGGCAGCGGCTACACCTTC.

The J gene is TRBJ2-7, the V gene TRBV18, with TRBD2 identical over 10 bases. This CDR3 comprises 15 residues. Germline V gene sequence: CDR1 KGHSH, CDR2 LQKENI. Trimming at V came to 5 bases and at J to 7 bases, leaving 11 bases not matched to a gene. The CDR3 is CASSNNLAGAGEQYF. Here the CDR3 DNA reads TGTGCCAGCTCAAATAACCTAGCGGGAGCCGGTGAGCAGTACTTC.

The chain uses TRBV25-1 and TRBJ1-4; D not certain. CDR1 MGHDK and CDR2 SYGVNS come from the germline V gene. V lost 4 bases and J 3 bases, leaving 6 bases between the germline ends. The CDR3 consists of 13 residues. The CDR3: CASSGRPNEKLFF. The CDR3, as DNA: TGTGCCAGCAGTGGGAGGCCTAATGAAAAACTGTTTTTT.

The chain carries TRBV27 and TRBJ2-1; weak D call: TRBD1 (6 bases). Trimming pared 8 bases from V and 0 bases from J, leaving 8 bases between. CDR3 length equals 13 residues. Germline V gene sequence: CDR1 MNHEY, CDR2 SMNVEV (reference sequence). The CDR3 is CASQGSSYNEQFF. In DNA form, the CDR3 reads TGTGCCAGCCAGGGGAGCTCCTACAATGAGCAGTTCTTC.